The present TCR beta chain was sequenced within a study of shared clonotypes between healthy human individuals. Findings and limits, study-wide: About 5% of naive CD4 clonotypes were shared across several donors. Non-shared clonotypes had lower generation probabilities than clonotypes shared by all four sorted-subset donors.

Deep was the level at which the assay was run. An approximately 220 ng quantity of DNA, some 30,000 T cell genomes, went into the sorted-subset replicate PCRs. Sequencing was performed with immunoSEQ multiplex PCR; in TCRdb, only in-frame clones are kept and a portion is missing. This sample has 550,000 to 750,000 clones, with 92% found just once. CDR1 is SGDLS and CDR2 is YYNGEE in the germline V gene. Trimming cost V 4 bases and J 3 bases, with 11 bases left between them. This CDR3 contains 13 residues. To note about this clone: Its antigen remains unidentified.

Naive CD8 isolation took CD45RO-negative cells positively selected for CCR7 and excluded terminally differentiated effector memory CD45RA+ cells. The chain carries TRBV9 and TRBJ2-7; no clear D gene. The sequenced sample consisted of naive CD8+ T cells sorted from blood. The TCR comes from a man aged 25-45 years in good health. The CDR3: CASSPQTDYEQYF. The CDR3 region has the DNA TGTGCCAGCAGCCCACAAACCGACTACGAGCAGTACTTC.